In this sample, the clone carrying this T cell receptor (beta chain) turned up once. Its antigen is currently unknown. Sequencing used immunoSEQ multiplex PCR; TCRdb keeps in-frame clones, though not all of them. The sample has 110,000 to 150,000 clones; approximately 89% are singletons. This specimen comes from a study of cytomegalovirus exposure and HLA in healthy donors. Study details: A later analysis reported the same platform for the roughly 120 validation repertoires and the approximately 700 first-cohort repertoires. Study findings and constraints: Researchers catalogued 150 or so TCR beta chains as cytomegalovirus-associated.

Germline assignment: CDR1 MNHEY and CDR2 SMNVEV (reference sequence). Unmatched junction bases numbered 22, after V lost 5 bases and J lost 7 bases. The CDR3 consists of 20 residues. The sequence came from a man between 18 and 29 years old in good health and CMV-seronegative. This chain links TRBV27 with TRBJ2-1; TRBD2 agrees at 11 bases. The sequenced sample consisted of PBMCs. The CDR3 loop reads CASSLLRLAGGQGVKNEQFF. DNA of the CDR3: TGTGCCAGCAGTCTCCTAAGGCTAGCGGGAGGCCAGGGAGTTAAGAATGAGCAGTTCTTC.